The 22 T cell receptor beta chains below come from one sample, sequenced in a study of blood T cell repertoires in COVID-19. This table comes from immunoSEQ multiplex PCR, and its TCRdb copy is limited to in-frame clones, with some not included. This table has more than 75,000 clones, approximately 89% appearing once. Sequencing input: peripheral blood. Every receptor here comes from a man aged 50-60 years with acute or convalescent COVID-19.

The chain is built from TRBV6-2 or TRBV6-3 and TRBJ2-2; 10 bases fit TRBD2. Trimming cost V 6 bases and J 3 bases; bases outside gene matches: 4. This CDR3 contains 15 residues. CDR1 is MNHEY and CDR2 is SVGEGT in the germline V gene. The DNA for the CDR3 is TGTGCCAGCAGCGGTAGCGGGAGGTACACCGGGGAGCTGTTTTTT. Its translation: CASSGSGRYTGELFF.

Details on this clone: The same CDR3 arises from other DNA sequences in this sample as well. The chain uses TRBV5-1 and TRBJ1-2; the match to TRBD1 covers 7 bases. V lost 2 bases, J lost 3 bases, and 4 bases stayed unmatched. The germline V gene encodes CDR1 SGHRS and CDR2 YFSETQ. The CDR3 is made up of 14 amino acids. The CDR3 DNA reads TGCGCCAGCAGCTTAGGGGGCTCCGACTATGGCTACACCTTC. Translation: CASSLGGSDYGYTF.

The rearrangement joins TRBV25-1 to TRBJ2-5; D remains unclear. Germline V lookup: CDR1 MGHDK, CDR2 SYGVNS. Trimming took off 3 bases at V and 1 base at J, with 6 bases between the two ends. This CDR3 is 13 amino acids long. CDR3 protein: CASSDRLQETQYF. CDR3 coding DNA: TGTGCCAGCAGTGACAGGCTCCAAGAGACCCAGTACTTC.

J is TRBJ1-5 and V is TRBV28, with D tentatively TRBD1 (5 bases). Trimming took off 7 bases at V and 0 bases at J, with 13 bases between the two ends. This CDR3 has 15 amino acids. Looked up from germline, CDR1 is MDHEN and CDR2 is SYDVKM. Here the CDR3 reads CASKGGVYSNQPQHF. The DNA for the CDR3 is TGTGCCAGCAAAGGAGGGGTATATAGCAATCAGCCCCAGCATTTT.

J is TRBJ1-2 and V is TRBV24-1; 9 bases align to TRBD1. Germline loops: CDR1 KGHDR, CDR2 SFDVKD. The CDR3 extends over 17 amino acids. The junction had 10 bases not matched to a gene; V was cut back by 3 bases and J by 3 bases. Written as DNA, the CDR3 is TGTGCCACCAGTGATACAAGTCCCGGGACAGGGCACTATGGCTACACCTTC. Translated, it gives CATSDTSPGTGHYGYTF.

V and J are TRBV7-6 and TRBJ1-3, with TRBD1 identical over 7 bases. Trimming at V came to 1 base and at J to 1 base, leaving 1 base not matched to a gene. This CDR3 is 15 amino acids long. CDR1 and CDR2 (germline): SGHVS, FNYEAQ. The CDR3 nucleotides read TGTGCCAGCAGCTTAGACAGGGGATCTGGAAACACCATATATTTT. It translates to CASSLDRGSGNTIYF.

The chain is built from TRBV6-6 and TRBJ2-3; tentative D call: TRBD1 (6 bases). Germline V gene data show CDR1 as MNHNY and CDR2 as SVGAGI (reference sequence). V shed 5 bases and J shed 2 bases, with 11 bases lying between them. The CDR3 extends over 14 amino acids. The CDR3: CASSSPGDTDTQYF. Written as DNA, the CDR3 is TGTGCCAGCAGTAGCCCAGGGGACACAGATACGCAGTATTTT.

In this sample, this clone turned up once. The V gene is TRBV24-1, the J gene TRBJ2-6, with D unclear. The CDR3 covers 15 residues. Trimming removed 5 bases from V and 4 bases from J, with 11 bases in between. From germline, CDR1 is KGHDR and CDR2 SFDVKD. The CDR3 loop reads CATSAWPSGANVLTF. DNA for the CDR3: TGTGCCACCAGTGCGTGGCCCTCCGGGGCCAACGTCCTGACTTTC.

The chain employs TRBV6-6 and TRBJ1-5; TRBD1 matches 7 bases. The CDR3 contains 14 residues. Losses at the gene ends were 6 bases for V and 4 bases for J; bases not matched to a gene: 6. From germline, CDR1 is MNHNY and CDR2 SVGAGI (reference sequence). CDR3 sequence (DNA): TGTGCCAGCAGGCCTCCAGGGGGGAATCAGCCCCAGCATTTT. Its protein is CASRPPGGNQPQHF.

The chain links TRBV29-1 to TRBJ1-4, with unresolved D. The length of the CDR3 is 11 residues. V dropped 1 base and J dropped 8 bases, with 5 bases sitting between them. CDR1 and CDR2 (germline): SQVTM, ANQGSEA. Here the CDR3 reads CSVEVGEKLFF. The CDR3 DNA is TGCAGCGTTGAAGTCGGGGAAAAACTGTTTTTT.

The V and J genes are TRBV11-2 and TRBJ2-3; D is perhaps TRBD2 (6 bases). Germline CDR1 reads SGHAT; CDR2 reads FQNNGV. This CDR3 region has 13 residues. V lost 3 bases and J lost 6, with 10 bases in between. The DNA for the CDR3 is TGTGCCAGCAGCTTGGAGGGAATGGATACGCAGTATTTT. Residues: CASSLEGMDTQYF.

This clone was picked up one time. CDR3 sequence: CASSPGTRSTDTQYF. Written as DNA, the CDR3 is TGTGCCAGCTCACCAGGGACTAGATCCACAGATACGCAGTATTTT. This sequence joins TRBV18 and TRBJ2-3; 8 nucleotides line up with TRBD2. CDR1 and CDR2 from the germline V gene are KGHSH and LQKENI. V gave up 2 bases and J gave up 2 bases; unmatched junction bases: 3. The CDR3 extends over 15 amino acids.

V usage is TRBV27 and J usage is TRBJ2-3, with D uncertain. The CDR3 has 17 amino acids. Per the germline V gene, CDR1 is MNHEY and CDR2 is SMNVEV (reference sequence). The V end lost 7 bases, the J end lost 0 bases, and 20 bases lay between the germline ends. CDR3 sequence (DNA): TGTGCCAGCACCCTCTTAGGCCCACAGTATAGCACAGATACGCAGTATTTT. The encoded protein is CASTLLGPQYSTDTQYF.

V and J are TRBV9 and TRBJ2-1, with D tentatively TRBD1 (5 bases). The CDR3 runs to 17 residues. The ends were cut back, 3 bases at V and 2 bases at J, with 18 bases in the middle. The germline CDR1 and CDR2 sequences are SGDLS and YYNGEE. The CDR3 loop reads CASSELPTGSPYNEQFF. The DNA for the CDR3 is TGTGCCAGCAGCGAACTTCCTACAGGATCCCCCTACAATGAGCAGTTCTTC.

This clone showed up just once. The rearrangement joins TRBV6-5 to TRBJ1-1; D is uncertain. Trimming took off 5 bases at V and 4 bases at J, with 11 bases between the two ends. The length of the CDR3 is 13 residues. CDR1 is MNHEY and CDR2 is SVGAGI in the germline V gene. CDR3 nucleotide sequence: TGTGCCAGCAGTCCCTCCCTAGGCACTGAAGCTTTCTTT. This gives the protein CASSPSLGTEAFF.

The V call is TRBV28, the J call TRBJ2-3, with 10 bases lining up with TRBD2. Germline-derived CDR1 and CDR2 are MDHEN and SYDVKM. V shed 3 bases and J 0 bases; nucleotides not matched to a gene: 0. The CDR3 runs to 15 residues. CDR3 protein: CASSLTSGSTDTQYF. Here the CDR3 DNA reads TGTGCCAGCAGTTTGACTAGCGGGAGCACAGATACGCAGTATTTT. Using reference TRBV28 and TRBJ2-3 for the parts outside the CDR3, the full variable domain is DVKVTQSSRYLVKRTGEKVFLECVQDMDHENMFWYRQDPGLGLRLIYFSYDVKMKEKGDIPEGYSVSREKKERFSLILESASTNQTSMYLCASSLTSGSTDTQYFGPGTRLTVL.

V and J are TRBV5-1 and TRBJ1-2; 7 nucleotides line up with TRBD1. The CDR3 has 14 residues. The J segment lost 4 bases and the V segment lost 4 bases, leaving 7 bases of the junction unmatched. The germline V gene encodes CDR1 SGHRS and CDR2 YFSETQ. The CDR3 nucleotides read TGCGCCAGCAGCCCACTCCGGGACAGCTATGGCTACACCTTC. It is translated as CASSPLRDSYGYTF.

The chain combines TRBV7-8 with TRBJ2-3; perhaps TRBD2 as D (5 bases). Germline CDR1 SGHVS, CDR2 FQNEAQ. This CDR3 region has 12 residues. The ends were cut back, 5 bases at V and 4 bases at J, with 7 bases in the middle. The CDR3 here is CASSRSADTQYF. The CDR3 nucleotides are TGTGCCAGCAGCCGTAGCGCAGATACGCAGTATTTT.

CDR3 sequence: CASSHIAGGANEQFF. CDR3 DNA: TGCGCCAGCAGCCACATAGCGGGAGGGGCAAATGAGCAGTTCTTC. The chain has TRBV10-1 and TRBJ2-1; 11 nucleotides align to TRBD2. V lost 6 bases, J lost 7 bases, and 8 bases stayed unmatched. Germline assignment: CDR1 WNHNN and CDR2 SYGVQD (reference sequence). The CDR3 covers 15 residues.

This chain uses TRBV2 with TRBJ1-6; tentatively, D is TRBD1 (6 bases). The CDR3 contains 13 residues. The V gene lost 5 bases and the J gene lost 9 bases, with 11 bases spanning the gap. The germline gives CDR1 SNHLY, CDR2 FYNNEI. CDR3 nucleotide sequence: TGTGCCAGCAGTCAGGGGATAGGTTCACCCCTCCACTTT. The encoded protein is CASSQGIGSPLHF.

V gene TRBV3-1 (or the pseudogene TRBV3-2) combines with J gene TRBJ2-2; 10 nucleotides agree with TRBD1. The CDR3 is 16 amino acids. Germline V CDR1 and CDR2: LGHDT, YNNKEL (reference sequence). V lost 4 bases to trimming and J lost 6 bases; unmatched junction nucleotides: 8. The CDR3 reads CASSPTGTGVPGELFF. CDR3 coding DNA: TGTGCCAGCAGCCCCACCGGGACAGGGGTCCCCGGGGAGCTGTTTTTT.

The V and J genes are TRBV19 and TRBJ2-3, with unresolved D. The CDR3 contains 15 residues. V was shortened by 6 bases and J by 1 base, with 14 bases between the two germline ends. Looked up from germline, CDR1 is LNHDA and CDR2 is SQIVND (reference sequence). The CDR3 sequence is CASSLGQQRTDTQYF. For the CDR3, the DNA is TGTGCCAGTAGCCTAGGCCAGCAACGCACAGATACGCAGTATTTT.